In this sample, the clone carrying this T cell receptor beta chain turned up a few times. Compared with germline, one end of the junction differs, possibly owing to a read error. The data were obtained in a study of T cells in Graves' hyperthyroidism and ophthalmopathy. RNA transcripts provided the source from which TCR beta CDR3 regions were amplified. The HTBI primer set served for first-round RT-PCR of the TCR CDR3. MiXCR was run by TCRdb on the multiplex PCR reads, yielding one entry per CDR3 protein. Counted here are hundreds of thousands of distinct CDR3 sequences, about two fifths occurring once; the ten biggest clones make up over 8%. This sequence was found in a young man with Graves' hyperthyroidism. Sequences were obtained from blood.

CDR3 DNA: TGCAGTGCCAGAGCGGGCCCATGGAGCGAGCAGTACTTC. Translation gives CSARAGPWSEQYF. The rearrangement joins TRBV20-1 to TRBJ2-7; D perhaps matches TRBD2 (6 bases). The CDR3 is 13 amino acids. Germline CDR1 is DFQATT and CDR2 is SNEGSKA (reference sequence).